This T cell receptor (beta chain) originates from a study of blood T cell repertoires in COVID-19. On the study more broadly: Sites across the United States, Italy and Spain contributed samples from acute and convalescent COVID-19.

Recruits, aged roughly 18 to 95 years, lived in 25 or so US areas. Among Cohort 3 donors, those recovered had two negative PCRs, clearance, or symptom resolution. Here immunoSEQ multiplex PCR was the method, and the copy in TCRdb shows in-frame clones only, minus some. The sample lists over 150,000 clones, about 80% occurring once. Germline V gene data show CDR1 as MRHNA and CDR2 as SNTAGT. This CDR3 comprises 13 residues. Trimming removed 5 bases from V and 8 bases from J; junction bases left unmatched: 7. This sequence was found in a man in his fifties who had recovered from COVID-19. The sequencing input was PBMCs or T cells enriched from blood (not recorded which). This chain connects TRBV6-4 to TRBJ1-1; TRBD1 matches 8 bases. In nucleotides, the CDR3 is TGTGCCAGCAGTATTGGACAGGGAGGGGAAGCTTTCTTT. As protein: CASSIGQGGEAFF.